Below are 2 T cell receptor beta chains sequenced from a single sample in a study of blood T cell repertoires in COVID-19. Sequenced by immunoSEQ multiplex PCR; TCRdb stores in-frame clones only, minus some. Of just over 80,000 clones in the sample, 80% to 90% were seen once. Sequencing was done on a sample of PBMCs or T cells enriched from blood (not recorded which). Source of these receptors: a woman aged 50 to 60 with acute COVID-19.

To note about this clone: The DNA is omitted, as the CDR3 cannot be located on it reliably, and the CDR3 follows TCRdb's listing. The chain recombines TRBV21-1 with TRBJ1-4; TRBD1 is the table's D call, not checked against the DNA. TRBV21-1 is a recognized pseudogene. The CDR3 region is 16 residues in length, termini included. This CDR3 is CASSKVGRGTNEKLFF.

The rearrangement joins TRBV7-2 to TRBJ2-5; TRBD1 agrees at 7 bases. Germline loops: CDR1 SGHTA, CDR2 FQGNSA. The CDR3 totals 13 residues. With V trimmed by 2 bases and J by 5 bases, 2 bases remained unmatched. Here the CDR3 DNA reads TGTGCCAGCAGCTTACAGGGGGTCGAGACCCAGTACTTC. Amino acids: CASSLQGVETQYF. Full variable domain (remainder filled in from reference TRBV7-2 and TRBJ2-5): GAGVSQSPSNKVTEKGKDVELRCDPISGHTALYWYRQSLGQGLEFLIYFQGNSAPDKSGLPSDRFSAERTGGSVSTLTIQRTQQEDSAVYLCASSLQGVETQYFGPGTRLLVL.